A selection of T cell receptor beta chains follows, all from one sample in a study of T cell changes during pregnancy in multiple sclerosis. Measured with immunoSEQ multiplex PCR; TCRdb has only the in-frame clones, and not every one. The sample has tens of thousands of clones, 75% to 95% seen once; the top ten hold approximately 13%. The sequencing used CD8+ T cells from peripheral blood mononuclear cells, collected in the first trimester of pregnancy. These receptors were obtained from a female donor with multiple sclerosis, enrolled in a pregnancy study. The CDR3 runs from the conserved cysteine through the conserved F or W. The order of the fields is V gene, clone size, D gene, J gene, CDR3 protein, CDR3 DNA. D genes are given only for firm matches. Size values are once, few and many counts, or a class for expanded clones, and some rows have none.

>TRBV6-6|.|.|TRBJ1-3
CASLKEPSGNTIYF
TGTGCCAGCCTAAAGGAGCCCTCTGGAAACACCATATATTTT
>TRBV7-9|.|.|TRBJ2-7
CASSWGRDEQYF
TGTGCCAGCTCCTGGGGCAGGGACGAGCAGTACTTC
>TRBV27|.|.|TRBJ1-1
CASRGNLGDTEAFF
TGTGCCAGCAGGGGGAACCTCGGGGACACTGAAGCTTTCTTT
>TRBV4-2|.|.|TRBJ1-4
CASSQEPFGGPEKLFF
TGTGCCAGCAGCCAAGAGCCGTTCGGGGGTCCTGAAAAACTGTTTTTT
>TRBV7-9|.|.|TRBJ1-5
CASSLGLGANQPQHF
TGTGCCAGCAGCTTAGGACTAGGAGCCAATCAGCCCCAGCATTTT
>TRBV10-3|once|.|TRBJ2-1
CAISESMDSPSYNEQFF
TGTGCCATCAGTGAGTCTATGGACAGCCCCTCCTACAATGAGCAGTTCTTC
>TRBV27|.|.|TRBJ1-1
CASSLGPTANTEAFF
TGTGCCAGCAGTTTAGGTCCGACAGCGAACACTGAAGCTTTCTTT
>TRBV27|.|TRBD2|TRBJ2-2
CASSVTLWGGTGELFF
TGTGCCAGCAGCGTCACTCTGTGGGGGGGTACCGGGGAGCTGTTTTTT
>TRBV29-1|.|TRBD1|TRBJ2-1
CSVDPGTGEWLNEQFF
TGCAGCGTTGATCCCGGGACAGGGGAGTGGTTGAATGAGCAGTTCTTC
>TRBV6-4|.|.|TRBJ1-2
CASSDSVGDVYGYTF
TGTGCCAGCAGTGACTCAGTAGGGGATGTCTATGGCTACACCTTC
>TRBV15|once|.|TRBJ2-1
CATSSGSSYNEQFF
TGTGCCACCAGCAGTGGTAGCTCCTACAATGAGCAGTTCTTC
>TRBV11-2|.|.|TRBJ2-7
CASSLERPSSYEQYF
TGTGCCAGCAGCTTAGAGAGGCCATCTTCCTACGAGCAGTACTTC
>TRBV14|.|TRBD2|TRBJ2-7
CASSRTSGSGSYEQYF
TGTGCCAGCAGTCGGACTAGCGGGAGCGGTAGTTACGAGCAGTACTTC
>TRBV10-1|.|.|TRBJ1-4
CASSDPGELNEKLFF
TGCGCCAGCAGTGACCCAGGGGAACTCAATGAAAAACTGTTTTTT
>TRBV6-5|few|.|TRBJ2-5
CASSYGGRETQYF
TGTGCCAGCAGTTATGGGGGGAGGGAGACCCAGTACTTC
>TRBV28|.|.|TRBJ2-5
CASSLFSGVGETQYF
TGTGCCAGCAGTTTATTTTCAGGGGTCGGGGAGACCCAGTACTTC
>TRBV5-6|.|.|TRBJ2-2
CASSLGPAAFTGELFF
TGTGCCAGCAGCTTGGGACCAGCGGCTTTCACCGGGGAGCTGTTTTTT
>TRBV2|.|TRBD1|TRBJ1-1
CASSVMGQGAVNTEAFF
TGTGCCAGCAGTGTAATGGGACAGGGGGCGGTGAACACTGAAGCTTTCTTT
>TRBV6-5|.|.|TRBJ1-2
CASSSSRVANYGYTF
TGTGCCAGCAGCTCGTCGAGGGTAGCGAACTATGGCTACACCTTC
>TRBV29-1|.|TRBD2|TRBJ2-7
CSVGSLAGQSYEQYF
TGCAGCGTAGGCTCACTAGCGGGACAATCCTACGAGCAGTACTTC
>TRBV27|once|.|TRBJ1-5
CASSLYWGDDSNQPQHF
TGTGCCAGCAGTTTATACTGGGGGGATGATAGCAATCAGCCCCAGCATTTT
>TRBV7-9|once|TRBD1|TRBJ1-2
CASSSGQGYNYGYTF
TGTGCCAGCAGCTCGGGACAGGGTTACAACTATGGCTACACCTTC
>TRBV6-6|once|.|TRBJ1-1
CASGLHDEAFF
TGTGCCAGCGGCTTACATGATGAAGCTTTCTTT
>TRBV7-9|.|.|TRBJ2-7
CASSTPGAYEQYF
TGTGCCAGCAGCACCCCAGGGGCCTACGAGCAGTACTTC
>TRBV29-1|once|.|TRBJ2-7
CSVFEEPEQYF
TGCAGCGTTTTTGAGGAACCCGAGCAGTACTTC
>TRBV7-9|.|TRBD2|TRBJ2-4
CASSPGLAVNIQYF
TGTGCCAGTTCCCCGGGACTAGCAGTCAACATTCAGTACTTC
>TRBV29-1|.|TRBD1|TRBJ1-2
CSVDQTGVRNYGYTF
TGCAGCGTTGACCAGACAGGGGTAAGAAACTATGGCTACACCTTC
>TRBV7-9|.|TRBD2|TRBJ2-1
CASSYQREYNEQFF
TGTGCCAGCAGTTACCAGCGGGAGTACAATGAGCAGTTCTTC
>TRBV10-3|.|TRBD1|TRBJ2-1
CAISGGQGYNEQFF
TGTGCCATCAGTGGAGGACAGGGGTACAATGAGCAGTTCTTC
>TRBV27|.|.|TRBJ1-2
CASRGLLYGYTF
TGTGCCAGCAGGGGGCTACTCTATGGCTACACCTTC
>TRBV19|.|.|TRBJ2-7
CASSIKGDRISSYEQYF
TGTGCCAGTAGTATTAAGGGGGACCGAATTAGCTCCTACGAGCAGTACTTC
>TRBV11-3|.|.|TRBJ2-1
CASSLGHSNEQFF
TGTGCCAGCAGCTTAGGTCACTCTAATGAGCAGTTCTTC
>TRBV29-1|.|.|TRBJ1-1
CSVPAAGSDTEAFF
TGCAGCGTCCCCGCCGCGGGGTCGGACACTGAAGCTTTCTTT
>TRBV4-1|.|TRBD1|TRBJ1-1
CASSRDPGGYTEAFF
TGCGCCAGCAGCCGGGACCCAGGGGGCTACACTGAAGCTTTCTTT
>TRBV2|.|TRBD1|TRBJ1-4
CASSEGRQGPEKLFF
TGTGCCAGCAGTGAAGGTCGACAGGGCCCGGAAAAACTGTTTTTT
>TRBV6-6|.|.|TRBJ1-1
CASEEGNTEAFF
TGTGCCAGCGAGGAGGGAAACACTGAAGCTTTCTTT
>TRBV4-1|.|.|TRBJ2-1
CASSQPSGLYNEQFF
TGCGCCAGCAGCCAACCCTCGGGACTTTACAATGAGCAGTTCTTC
>TRBV7-9|.|TRBD1|TRBJ2-1
CASSSTGTGDSNEQFF
TGTGCCAGCAGCTCAACCGGGACAGGGGACTCCAATGAGCAGTTCTTC
>TRBV27|.|.|TRBJ2-5
CASSPPGETQYF
TGTGCCAGCAGTCCCCCAGGGGAGACCCAGTACTTC
>TRBV27|.|.|TRBJ2-1
CASWESSYNEQFF
TGTGCCAGCTGGGAGAGCTCCTACAATGAGCAGTTCTTC
>TRBV9|.|.|TRBJ1-3
CASSPPPLEDGNTIYF
TGTGCCAGCAGCCCTCCCCCCTTGGAGGACGGAAACACCATATATTTT